This TCR beta chain comes out of a study of T-cell reconstitution after alpha-beta-depleted transplantation in children. CDR1 and CDR2 from the germline V gene are DFQATT and SNEGSKA (reference sequence). Trimming took off 5 bases at V and 1 base at J, with 8 bases between the two ends. The CDR3 has 12 residues. This clonotype was counted at least ten times. Unique molecular identifiers tagged the TCRbeta library. Via MiXCR, TCRdb re-called the PCR reads, giving one row per CDR3 protein. The table records 200,000 to 250,000 distinct CDR3 sequences, more than 10% of them present only once. Source: PBMCs from the stem cell graft donor, taken from the stem cell graft. This clonotype originated in a human donor who donated a stem cell graft to a child with acute lymphoblastic leukemia. The chain has TRBV20-1 and TRBJ1-1; no definite D call. The CDR3 reads CSAPEGNTEAFF. Here the CDR3 DNA reads TGCAGTGCTCCGGAGGGGAACACTGAAGCTTTCTTT.